This T cell receptor beta chain was profiled in a study of blood T cell repertoires in COVID-19. On the study more broadly: Samples came from the United States, Italy and Spain, spanning acute and convalescent COVID-19. T cells, B-cell-depleted T cells, or PBMCs provided the cDNA or gDNA that served as material.

Germline values: CDR1 SEHNR, CDR2 FQNEAQ (reference sequence). With 5 bases removed from V and 2 bases from J, the gap between germline ends came to 12 bases. This CDR3 contains 14 residues. Per the authors' pipeline: Estimated nucleated cell counts came from reference gene primer amplification. Measured with immunoSEQ multiplex PCR; TCRdb has only the in-frame clones, and not every one. That table furnishes V, J and clone size, whereas the DNA furnished D and trimming. The sample has some 110,000 clones, over 75% seen once. The TCR comes from a man between 45 and 60 years old with acute or convalescent COVID-19. The J gene is TRBJ2-5, the V gene TRBV7-9; no firm D call. Sequenced: peripheral blood. The CDR3 DNA reads TGTGCCAGCAGCCCTACGCGAGAGCAAGAGACCCAGTACTTC. Its protein product is CASSPTREQETQYF.